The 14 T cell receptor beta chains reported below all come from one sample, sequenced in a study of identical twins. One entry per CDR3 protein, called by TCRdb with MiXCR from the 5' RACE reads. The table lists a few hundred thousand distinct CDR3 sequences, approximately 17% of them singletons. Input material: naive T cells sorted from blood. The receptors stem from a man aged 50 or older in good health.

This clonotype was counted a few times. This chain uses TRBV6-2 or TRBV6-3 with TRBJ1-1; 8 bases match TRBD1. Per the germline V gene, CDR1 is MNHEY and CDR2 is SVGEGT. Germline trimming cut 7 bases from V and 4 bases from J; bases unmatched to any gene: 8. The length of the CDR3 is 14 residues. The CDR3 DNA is TGTGCCAGCACCTCTCAGGGGGCCTCCACTGAAGCTTTCTTT. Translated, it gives CASTSQGASTEAFF.

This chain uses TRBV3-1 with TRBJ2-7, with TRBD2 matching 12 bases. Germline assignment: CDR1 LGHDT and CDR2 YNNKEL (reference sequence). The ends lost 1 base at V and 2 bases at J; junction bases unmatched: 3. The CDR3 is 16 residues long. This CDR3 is CASSQARTSGAYEQYF. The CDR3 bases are TGTGCCAGCAGCCAAGCGCGGACTAGCGGGGCCTACGAGCAGTACTTC.

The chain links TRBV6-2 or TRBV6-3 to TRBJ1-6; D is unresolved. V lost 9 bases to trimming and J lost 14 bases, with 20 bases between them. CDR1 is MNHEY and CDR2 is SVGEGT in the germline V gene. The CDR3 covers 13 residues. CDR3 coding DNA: TGTGCCAGTAGTCCTTCTTTTGGGATGACCCTCCACTTT. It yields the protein CASSPSFGMTLHF.

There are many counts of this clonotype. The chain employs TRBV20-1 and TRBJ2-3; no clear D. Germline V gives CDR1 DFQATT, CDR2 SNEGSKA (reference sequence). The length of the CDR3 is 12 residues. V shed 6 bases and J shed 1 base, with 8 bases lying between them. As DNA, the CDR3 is TGCAGTGCGTTGTGGGGCACAGATACGCAGTATTTT. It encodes CSALWGTDTQYF.

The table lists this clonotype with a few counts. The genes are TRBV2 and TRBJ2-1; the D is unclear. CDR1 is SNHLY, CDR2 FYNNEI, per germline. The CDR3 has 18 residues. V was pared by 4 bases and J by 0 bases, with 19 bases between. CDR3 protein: CASSVFTARLSSYNEQFF. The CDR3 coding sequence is TGTGCCAGCAGTGTATTTACCGCCCGCCTAAGCTCCTACAATGAGCAGTTCTTC.

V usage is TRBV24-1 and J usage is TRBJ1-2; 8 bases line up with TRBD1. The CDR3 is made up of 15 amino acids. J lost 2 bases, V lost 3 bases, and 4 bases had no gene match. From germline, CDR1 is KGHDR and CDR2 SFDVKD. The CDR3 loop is CATSDPGQGNYGYTF. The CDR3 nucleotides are TGTGCCACCAGTGATCCCGGACAGGGCAACTATGGCTACACCTTC.

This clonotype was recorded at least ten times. DNA of the CDR3: TGTGCCAGCAGCTTCCGGTCTCACACAGATACGCAGTATTTT. It encodes CASSFRSHTDTQYF. The chain carries TRBV7-2 and TRBJ2-3; D unresolved. V lost 3 bases and J 2 bases, leaving 9 bases between the germline ends. This CDR3 spans 14 amino acids. Germline V gene data show CDR1 as SGHTA and CDR2 as FQGNSA.

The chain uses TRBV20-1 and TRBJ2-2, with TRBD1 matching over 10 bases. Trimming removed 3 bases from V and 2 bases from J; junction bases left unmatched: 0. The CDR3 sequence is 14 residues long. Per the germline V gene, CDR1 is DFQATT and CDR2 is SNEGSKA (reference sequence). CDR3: CSARTGGNTGELFF. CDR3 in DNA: TGCAGTGCTAGGACAGGGGGCAACACCGGGGAGCTGTTTTTT.

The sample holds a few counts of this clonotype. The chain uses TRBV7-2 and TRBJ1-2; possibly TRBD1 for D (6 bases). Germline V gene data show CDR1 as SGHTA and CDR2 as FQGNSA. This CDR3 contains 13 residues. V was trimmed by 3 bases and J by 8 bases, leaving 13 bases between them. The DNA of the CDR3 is TGTGCCAGCAGCTTTACAGGGACGGGAGGCTACACCTTC. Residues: CASSFTGTGGYTF.

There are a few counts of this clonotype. CDR3 sequence (DNA): TGTGCCAGCAGTGGAGGGAGGGTAAACAATGAGCAGTTCTTC. This gives the protein CASSGGRVNNEQFF. V and J are TRBV6-1 and TRBJ2-1; 7 bases agree with TRBD2. CDR3 length: 14 residues. CDR1 is MNHNS, CDR2 SASEGT, per germline. V lost 4 bases, J lost 5 bases, and 5 bases stayed unmatched.

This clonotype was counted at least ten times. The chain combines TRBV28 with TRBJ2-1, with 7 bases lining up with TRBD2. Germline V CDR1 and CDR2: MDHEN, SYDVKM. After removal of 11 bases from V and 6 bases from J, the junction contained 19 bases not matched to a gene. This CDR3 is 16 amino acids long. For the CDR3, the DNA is TGTGCCGTACAAACCTGGGGGGGACCGTTAGGCAATGAGCAGTTCTTC. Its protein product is CAVQTWGGPLGNEQFF.

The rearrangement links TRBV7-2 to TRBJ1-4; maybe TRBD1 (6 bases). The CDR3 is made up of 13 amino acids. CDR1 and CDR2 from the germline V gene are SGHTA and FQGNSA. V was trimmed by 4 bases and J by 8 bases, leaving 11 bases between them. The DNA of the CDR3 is TGTGCCAGCAGCTGGGGGGGACACGAAAAACTGTTTTTT. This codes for CASSWGGHEKLFF.

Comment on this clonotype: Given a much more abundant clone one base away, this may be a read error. The CDR3 loop reads CSTPKTVGDSEAFF. Here the CDR3 DNA reads TGCAGTACTCCCAAGACAGTTGGGGACTCTGAAGCTTTCTTT. The chain is built from TRBV20-1 and TRBJ1-1, with a possible D match to TRBD1 (5 bases). The V end lost 8 bases, the J end lost 6 bases, and 22 bases lay between the germline ends. The CDR3 loop spans 14 amino acids. CDR1 is DFQATT and CDR2 is SNEGSKA in the germline V gene (reference sequence).

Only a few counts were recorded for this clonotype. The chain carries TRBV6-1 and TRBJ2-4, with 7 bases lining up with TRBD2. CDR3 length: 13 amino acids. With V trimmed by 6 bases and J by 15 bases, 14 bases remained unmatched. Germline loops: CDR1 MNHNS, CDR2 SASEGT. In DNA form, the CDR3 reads TGTGCCAGCAGGGGGAGGGACTCTTCGAATCGGTACTTC. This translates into CASRGRDSSNRYF.